Following are 28 T cell receptor beta chains from one sample sequenced in a study of blood T cell repertoires in COVID-19. Profiled with immunoSEQ multiplex PCR; TCRdb holds only in-frame clones, not every one. The sample holds about 150,000 clones, about 90% seen once. Sample: peripheral blood. These receptors all come from a man in his fifties with acute or convalescent COVID-19.

This clone was found once. The chain links TRBV5-8 to TRBJ2-7; D is ambiguous. Germline CDR1 reads SGHTS; CDR2 reads YDEGEE. Between the trimmed V and J ends, which lost 2 bases and 3 bases, there was a span of 15 bases. There are 15 residues in the CDR3. The CDR3: CASSFGQSAFYEQYF. The CDR3 region has the DNA TGTGCCAGCAGCTTTGGGCAGTCAGCCTTCTACGAGCAGTACTTC.

The chain has TRBV7-9 and TRBJ1-5, with no clear D. This CDR3 spans 12 amino acids. Trimming stripped 6 bases from V and 5 bases from J, with 8 bases between. Germline lookup yields CDR1 SEHNR and CDR2 FQNEAQ (reference sequence). CDR3 DNA: TGTGCCAGCAGGGCCCAGGATCAGCCCCAGCATTTT. Protein product: CASRAQDQPQHF.

The chain combines TRBV15 with TRBJ1-1; D remains ambiguous. The CDR3 loop spans 13 amino acids. Germline lookup yields CDR1 LNHNV and CDR2 YYDKDF (reference sequence). V was trimmed by 5 bases and J by 1 base, leaving 8 bases between them. The CDR3 DNA sequence: TGTGCCACCAGCGTGCGGTGGAACACTGAAGCTTTCTTT. It is translated as CATSVRWNTEAFF.

The chain recombines TRBV5-4 with TRBJ2-7; possibly TRBD1 for D (5 bases). V was clipped by 2 bases and J by 0 bases, with 9 bases between them. CDR3 length: 14 amino acids. Looked up from germline, CDR1 is SGHNT and CDR2 is YYREEE (reference sequence). The CDR3 protein is CASSFGQSSYEQYF. In DNA, the CDR3 is TGTGCCAGCAGCTTTGGACAAAGCTCCTACGAGCAGTACTTC.

The CDR3 sequence: CASSYRGNTEAFF. CDR3 DNA: TGTGCCAGCAGTTACAGGGGGAACACTGAAGCTTTCTTT. This rearrangement joins TRBV12-3 or TRBV12-4 to TRBJ1-1; 7 bases are a match to TRBD1. Trimming took 4 bases from V and 1 from J; bases not matched to a gene: 0. This CDR3 has 13 residues.

This sequence joins TRBV5-6 and TRBJ1-5, with a possible D match to TRBD1 (5 bases). The germline V gene encodes CDR1 SGHDT and CDR2 YYEEEE. Trimming shortened V by 0 bases and J by 5 bases, and 9 bases separated the two germline ends. The CDR3 length is 14 residues. The CDR3 protein is CASSLGQGYQPQHF. In DNA, the CDR3 is TGTGCCAGCAGCTTGGGGCAGGGATATCAGCCCCAGCATTTT.

This chain connects TRBV24-1 to TRBJ2-5, with TRBD1 matching over 7 bases. Germline CDR1 reads KGHDR; CDR2 reads SFDVKD. V was clipped by 9 bases and J by 5 bases; unmatched bases: 5. This CDR3 comprises 12 residues. DNA for the CDR3: TGTGCCACCCAAGGGACAGCGGAGACCCAGTACTTC. Residues: CATQGTAETQYF.

The chain uses TRBV6-5 and TRBJ1-3; D call uncertain. This CDR3 region has 15 residues. Germline V gene data show CDR1 as MNHEY and CDR2 as SVGAGI. V gave up 8 bases and J gave up 4 bases, with 18 bases separating them. CDR3 nucleotides: TGTGCCAGCTCGCGGGCCTTTCCCCTGGGAAACACCATATATTTT. Translating it yields CASSRAFPLGNTIYF.

The rearrangement joins TRBV5-1 to TRBJ2-2; perhaps TRBD2 as D (6 bases). The germline gives CDR1 SGHRS, CDR2 YFSETQ. The V end lost 3 bases, the J end lost 2 bases, and 11 bases lay between the germline ends. This CDR3 contains 15 residues. This CDR3 is CASSSLGLNTGELFF. The CDR3 DNA is TGCGCCAGCAGCTCCCTTGGACTAAACACCGGGGAGCTGTTTTTT.

The V gene is TRBV10-3, the J gene TRBJ2-7; TRBD2 agrees at 10 bases. The CDR3 is 17 amino acids. V shed 2 bases, J shed 0 bases, and the junction held 7 bases outside the gene matches. The germline V gene has CDR1 ENHRY and CDR2 SYGVKD. CDR3 sequence: CAISERTSGSHSYEQYF. In DNA form, the CDR3 reads TGTGCCATCAGTGAGCGGACTAGCGGATCCCACTCCTACGAGCAGTACTTC.

The chain recombines TRBV3-1 (or the pseudogene TRBV3-2) with TRBJ2-1; 10 nucleotides align to TRBD2. Germline V lookup: CDR1 LGHDT, CDR2 YNNKEL (reference sequence). CDR3 length: 14 residues. Trimming removed 3 bases from V and 9 bases from J; junction bases left unmatched: 5. The CDR3 nucleotides are TGTGCCAGCAGCCATCTAGCGGGGGACAGTGAGCAGTTCTTC. Protein: CASSHLAGDSEQFF.

The V gene is TRBV6-5, the J gene TRBJ2-2; 7 bases agree with TRBD2. The CDR3 extends over 14 amino acids. V lost 6 bases, J lost 5 bases, and 6 bases stayed unmatched. CDR1 MNHEY and CDR2 SVGAGI come from the germline V gene. CDR3 loop: CASSSTSATGELFF. The CDR3 nucleotides are TGTGCCAGCAGCTCAACTAGCGCTACCGGGGAGCTGTTTTTT.

Details on this clone: The sample contains more than one DNA sequence encoding this CDR3. The genes are TRBV28 and TRBJ1-3; D uncertain. Germline CDR1 and CDR2: MDHEN and SYDVKM. The CDR3 has 11 residues. Deletions cut 9 bases from V and 1 base from J, with 4 bases between. For the CDR3, the DNA is TGTGCCAGTCTTTCTGGAAACACCATATATTTT. It specifies CASLSGNTIYF.

The DNA for the CDR3 is TGTGCCAGCAGCTTGTCGGGGGGAGGCAATGAAAAACTGTTTTTT. This codes for CASSLSGGGNEKLFF. The rearrangement links TRBV5-4 to TRBJ1-4; maybe TRBD1 (5 bases). The CDR3 spans 15 residues. CDR1 and CDR2 (germline): SGHNT, YYREEE (reference sequence). The V gene lost 1 base and the J gene lost 5 bases, with 12 bases spanning the gap.

The J gene is TRBJ1-4, the V gene TRBV27; 7 bases map to TRBD1. The ends lost 3 bases at V and 4 bases at J; junction bases unmatched: 2. The CDR3 totals 14 residues. Germline V gives CDR1 MNHEY, CDR2 SMNVEV (reference sequence). Written as DNA, the CDR3 is TGTGCCAGCAGTTTCGGGGACAGTAATGAAAAACTGTTTTTT. This codes for CASSFGDSNEKLFF.

The CDR3 DNA follows: TGTGCCAGCAGTGTTTCGGACAGGGGGGGCCCGGGTGAGCAGTTCTTC. Protein: CASSVSDRGGPGEQFF. This chain connects TRBV25-1 to TRBJ2-1; TRBD1 aligns across 10 bases. Per the germline V gene, CDR1 is MGHDK and CDR2 is SYGVNS. The CDR3 contains 16 residues. The V segment lost 4 bases and the J segment 9 bases; nucleotides outside the gene matches: 12.

This chain links TRBV6-5 with TRBJ2-3; D is perhaps TRBD2 (5 bases). Trimming shortened V by 2 bases and J by 3 bases, and 12 bases separated the two germline ends. Germline V CDR1 and CDR2: MNHEY, SVGAGI. The CDR3 length is 15 residues. The CDR3, as DNA: TGTGCCAGCAGTTACGCCGGGGATGGGACAGATACGCAGTATTTT. This gives the protein CASSYAGDGTDTQYF.

CDR3 sequence: CASRLGQEDGYTF. Here the CDR3 DNA reads TGTGCCAGCAGACTCGGACAGGAAGATGGCTACACCTTC. The J gene is TRBJ1-2, the V gene TRBV28; the match to TRBD1 covers 7 bases. J was trimmed by 6 bases and V by 6 bases; bases with no gene match: 7. Per germline, CDR1 MDHEN and CDR2 SYDVKM. The CDR3 covers 13 residues.

The genes are TRBV6-2 or TRBV6-3 and TRBJ1-1; D is perhaps TRBD1 (5 bases). The CDR3 covers 14 residues. Per the germline V gene, CDR1 is MNHEY and CDR2 is SVGEGT. Trimming cost V 2 bases and J 5 bases, with 12 bases left between them. CDR3: CASSYGGVWTEAFF. Written as DNA, the CDR3 is TGTGCCAGCAGTTACGGAGGGGTGTGGACTGAAGCTTTCTTT.

The J gene is TRBJ1-3, the V gene TRBV9, with D perhaps matching TRBD1 (6 bases). This CDR3 is built from 16 residues. Germline lookup yields CDR1 SGDLS and CDR2 YYNGEE. Trimming left V 3 bases short and J 3 bases short, with 16 bases between. The CDR3 DNA sequence: TGTGCCAGCAGCGAGGGGCAGGGGACCTATGGAAACACCATATATTTT. It specifies CASSEGQGTYGNTIYF. The full variable domain, its missing parts supplied by reference TRBV9 and TRBJ1-3, is DSGVTQTPKHLITATGQRVTLRCSPRSGDLSVYWYQQSLDQGLQFLIQYYNGEERAKGNILERFSAQQFPDLHSELNLSSLELGDSALYFCASSEGQGTYGNTIYFGEGSWLTVV.

This clone has only one observation. The J gene is TRBJ2-1, the V gene TRBV7-6, with a tentative D call TRBD1 (6 bases). This CDR3 is built from 16 residues. V was shortened by 1 base and J by 9 bases, with 19 bases between the two germline ends. Germline lookup yields CDR1 SGHVS and CDR2 FNYEAQ. For the CDR3, the DNA is TGTGCCAGCAGCTTAGAATTTGGACAGAATATTCGTGAGCAGTTCTTC. This gives the protein CASSLEFGQNIREQFF. The full variable domain, its missing parts supplied by reference TRBV7-6 and TRBJ2-1, is GAGVSQSPRYKVTKRGQDVALRCDPISGHVSLYWYRQALGQGPEFLTYFNYEAQQDKSGLPNDRFSAERPEGSISTLTIQRTEQRDSAMYRCASSLEFGQNIREQFFGPGTRLTVL.

V and J are TRBV27 and TRBJ2-2, with D possibly TRBD1 on 6 matching bases. The CDR3 has 16 amino acids. Germline-derived CDR1 and CDR2 are MNHEY and SMNVEV (reference sequence). The V and J ends lost 3 bases and 2 bases respectively, with 13 bases between them. This chain's CDR3 is CASSLFRTVNTGELFF. The CDR3 coding sequence is TGTGCCAGCAGTTTGTTTCGGACAGTCAACACCGGGGAGCTGTTTTTT.

The gene calls are TRBV29-1 and TRBJ1-1; the D gene is possibly TRBD1 (5 bases). CDR1 SQVTM and CDR2 ANQGSEA come from the germline V gene. V shed 7 bases and J shed 3 bases, with 15 bases lying between them. The CDR3 sequence is 13 residues long. CDR3 sequence (DNA): TGCAGCGGCCAAAGGACATCAGACACTGAAGCTTTCTTT. Protein sequence: CSGQRTSDTEAFF.

The chain employs TRBV6-5 and TRBJ1-2, with 9 bases fitting TRBD1. The CDR3 has 15 amino acids. The V segment lost 5 bases and the J segment 4 bases; nucleotides outside the gene matches: 8. The germline V gene encodes CDR1 MNHEY and CDR2 SVGAGI. DNA of the CDR3: TGTGCCAGCAGTCCTTGGACAGGGGTAGGCTATGGCTACACCTTC. The encoded protein is CASSPWTGVGYGYTF.

The genes are TRBV28 and TRBJ1-1, with TRBD1 as a possible D gene (5 bases). The CDR3 loop spans 14 amino acids. Germline lookup yields CDR1 MDHEN and CDR2 SYDVKM. The ends were cut back, 7 bases at V and 6 bases at J, with 18 bases in the middle. CDR3 in amino acids: CASTGGFISAEAFF. The CDR3 DNA reads TGTGCCAGCACCGGGGGATTTATTTCGGCTGAAGCTTTCTTT.

This clone appeared a single time. V and J are TRBV6-5 and TRBJ1-6, with TRBD1 as a possible D gene (6 bases). Germline values: CDR1 MNHEY, CDR2 SVGAGI. V lost 6 bases to trimming and J lost 9 bases, with 12 bases between them. CDR3 length: 13 amino acids. The CDR3 nucleotides are TGTGCCAGCAGCTTCAGGGGCTTTTCACCCCTCCACTTT. As protein: CASSFRGFSPLHF.

V gene TRBV28 combines with J gene TRBJ1-5, with D uncertain. CDR3 size: 16 residues. The V gene lost 3 bases and the J gene lost 4 bases, with 16 bases spanning the gap. Germline V lookup: CDR1 MDHEN, CDR2 SYDVKM. The CDR3 coding sequence is TGTGCCAGCAGTTTCCCCAGGAGAGGGCGGAATCAGCCCCAGCATTTT. It translates to CASSFPRRGRNQPQHF.

The V gene is TRBV5-1, the J gene TRBJ2-5, with TRBD1 identical over 9 bases. CDR1 is SGHRS, CDR2 YFSETQ, per germline. V trimming: 3 bases; J trimming: 4 bases; junction bases outside the gene matches: 4. This CDR3 is built from 14 residues. Here the CDR3 reads CASSSRTGAETQYF. For the CDR3, the DNA is TGCGCCAGCAGCTCAAGGACAGGGGCAGAGACCCAGTACTTC.